Shown below are 10 T cell receptor beta chains from a single sample sequenced in a study of T cell responses to AZD1222 COVID-19 vaccine (dated by TCRdb to the early 2020s). In light of the paper, this sample's time point label describes: baseline before first vaccination. Libraries were constructed by the immunoSEQ multiplex PCR assay. What TCRdb holds here is the immuneACCESS table cut down to in-frame rearrangements. Part of the clones is not present; checked against another copy, under half of the missing clones reflect an unresolved V gene, and the others are unexplained. In all, the sample holds roughly 130,000 clones, and about 90% of those were seen once. The top ten clonotypes cover around 5% of the sample. The specimen was peripheral blood, collected on day 0 of AZD1222 vaccination. These receptors originate from an adult in good health.

The chain uses TRBV6-5 and TRBJ1-2; TRBD1 might be the D (5 bases). V was cut by 1 base and J by 6 bases, with 15 bases left in between. This CDR3 spans 15 amino acids. The germline CDR1 and CDR2 sequences are MNHEY and SVGAGI. This CDR3 is CASSYYRGRADGYTF. The CDR3 bases are TGTGCCAGCAGTTACTATAGGGGCAGGGCAGATGGCTACACCTTC.

The chain employs TRBV4-1 and TRBJ2-1; D remains ambiguous. The CDR3 is made up of 12 amino acids. From germline, CDR1 is MGHRA and CDR2 YSYEKL. V shed 5 bases and J shed 2 bases, with 4 bases lying between them. The CDR3 DNA is TGCGCCAGCAGCAGTGCCTACAATGAGCAGTTCTTC. Protein sequence: CASSSAYNEQFF.

The chain couples TRBV5-4 to TRBJ1-4; D unresolved. Trimming shortened V by 0 bases and J by 3 bases, and 6 bases separated the two germline ends. This CDR3 region has 14 residues. Germline CDR1 and CDR2: SGHNT and YYREEE (reference sequence). The CDR3: CASSLDLANEKLFF. DNA for the CDR3: TGTGCCAGCAGCTTGGACTTAGCTAATGAAAAACTGTTTTTT.

The rearrangement joins TRBV19 to TRBJ2-7, with no clear D. The germline V gene has CDR1 LNHDA and CDR2 SQIVND (reference sequence). The V and J ends lost 5 bases and 4 bases respectively, with 6 bases between them. The CDR3 loop spans 11 amino acids. This chain's CDR3 is CASSFQYEQYF. CDR3 nucleotides: TGTGCCAGTAGTTTCCAGTACGAGCAGTACTTC.

J is TRBJ1-2 and V is TRBV11-2; D not certain. The CDR3 runs to 12 residues. From germline, CDR1 is SGHAT and CDR2 FQNNGV. V was clipped by 4 bases and J by 2 bases, with 5 bases between them. In DNA form, the CDR3 reads TGTGCCAGCAGCTCTGAAAACTATGGCTACACCTTC. This gives the protein CASSSENYGYTF.

This sequence joins TRBV6-4 and TRBJ2-5; D perhaps matches TRBD2 (6 bases). Trimming took 5 bases from V and 1 from J, leaving 8 bases between them. This CDR3 spans 13 amino acids. Germline V CDR1 and CDR2: MRHNA, SNTAGT. The DNA of the CDR3 is TGTGCCAGCAGTAGGGACTCCCAAGAGACCCAGTACTTC. Encoded protein: CASSRDSQETQYF.

This chain connects TRBV4-3 to TRBJ1-1, with D uncertain. CDR3 length: 13 residues. V lost 4 bases to trimming and J lost 6 bases, with 12 bases between them. CDR1 LGHNA and CDR2 YSLEER come from the germline V gene. The CDR3: CASSRAANAEAFF. In DNA, the CDR3 is TGCGCCAGCAGCCGAGCGGCTAACGCTGAAGCTTTCTTT.

The J gene is TRBJ1-1, the V gene TRBV7-6; TRBD1 is a possible D gene (6 bases). Trimming left V 2 bases short and J 5 bases short, with 15 bases between. There are 15 residues in the CDR3. Germline V gene sequence: CDR1 SGHVS, CDR2 FNYEAQ. CDR3 in amino acids: CASSLLRQDQTEAFF. The CDR3 bases are TGTGCCAGCAGCTTACTCCGACAGGATCAAACTGAAGCTTTCTTT.

The V gene is TRBV19, the J gene TRBJ1-1; D unclear. The V end lost 8 bases, the J end lost 4 bases, and 14 bases lay between the germline ends. In germline, CDR1 is LNHDA, CDR2 SQIVND (reference sequence). The length of the CDR3 is 13 residues. The CDR3 DNA is TGTGCCAGTCGAGATAGGGATCGCACTGAAGCTTTCTTT. Translating gives CASRDRDRTEAFF.

The rearrangement links TRBV5-6 to TRBJ1-5, with D maybe TRBD1 (6 bases). There are 17 residues in the CDR3. V dropped 0 bases and J dropped 6 bases, with 19 bases sitting between them. Germline-derived CDR1 and CDR2 are SGHDT and YYEEEE. CDR3 protein: CASSLAGGARIGQPQHF. CDR3 bases: TGTGCCAGCAGCTTGGCGGGGGGGGCGCGAATAGGTCAGCCCCAGCATTTT.